The 28 T cell receptor beta chains presented below share a single source sample, sequenced in a study of blood T cell repertoires in COVID-19. Only in-frame clones appear in the TCRdb table, and some are missing; sequencing was by immunoSEQ multiplex PCR. The table includes about 240,000 clones, roughly 82% detected once. Sample: peripheral blood. These receptors were obtained from an older woman with acute or convalescent COVID-19.

V and J are TRBV6-5 and TRBJ2-1; tentative D call: TRBD1 (6 bases). Germline V gene lookup returns CDR1 MNHEY and CDR2 SVGAGI. The CDR3 is 13 amino acids. V was cut by 3 bases and J by 9 bases, with 12 bases left in between. Written as DNA, the CDR3 is TGTGCCAGCAGTTATCGGACAGCTACTGAGCAGTTCTTC. It encodes CASSYRTATEQFF.

The chain couples TRBV9 to TRBJ1-1, with D possibly matching TRBD1 (5 bases). Germline CDR1 is SGDLS and CDR2 is YYNGEE. V shed 3 bases and J shed 2 bases, with 14 bases lying between them. The length of the CDR3 is 15 residues. This CDR3 is CASSAPGSPNTEAFF. CDR3 nucleotide sequence: TGTGCCAGCAGCGCCCCAGGGTCCCCTAACACTGAAGCTTTCTTT.

This rearrangement joins TRBV5-6 to TRBJ1-6; 9 bases match TRBD1. Germline V lookup: CDR1 SGHDT, CDR2 YYEEEE. The trim removed 4 bases at V and 8 bases at J, leaving 7 bases unmatched. This CDR3 region has 15 residues. The chain's CDR3 is CASSPGQGIYSPLHF. The CDR3 DNA follows: TGTGCCAGCAGCCCCGGACAGGGGATTTATTCACCCCTCCACTTT.

V and J are TRBV29-1 and TRBJ2-7; 9 bases map to TRBD1. The CDR3 is 14 residues long. CDR1 is SQVTM and CDR2 is ANQGSEA in the germline V gene. J was trimmed by 3 bases and V by 5 bases; bases with no gene match: 8. This CDR3 reads CSVFTSDRGYEQYF. CDR3 sequence (DNA): TGCAGCGTTTTTACATCGGACAGGGGCTACGAGCAGTACTTC.

The J gene is TRBJ1-2, the V gene TRBV7-9, with D possibly TRBD1 on 5 matching bases. The CDR3 extends over 12 amino acids. The V end was cut by 1 base, the J end by 8 bases, with 8 bases between. The germline V gene encodes CDR1 SEHNR and CDR2 FQNEAQ (reference sequence). CDR3 coding DNA: TGTGCCAGCAGCTTAGAACAGGCCGGCTACACCTTC. Its protein is CASSLEQAGYTF.

The J gene is TRBJ1-2, the V gene TRBV6-5; D remains ambiguous. CDR1 and CDR2 (germline): MNHEY, SVGAGI. V gave up 4 bases and J gave up 1 base, with 10 bases separating them. The CDR3 contains 14 residues. This chain's CDR3 is CASSSTGFNYGYTF. DNA of the CDR3: TGTGCCAGCAGTTCGACGGGATTTAACTATGGCTACACCTTC.

The chain has TRBV5-1 and TRBJ1-3; no clear D. Germline values: CDR1 SGHRS, CDR2 YFSETQ. The CDR3 runs to 14 residues. V lost 0 bases and J 2 bases, leaving 6 bases between the germline ends. Written as DNA, the CDR3 is TGCGCCAGCAGCTTGGACAGCACTGGAAACACCATATATTTT. Its protein product is CASSLDSTGNTIYF.

The chain employs TRBV5-1 and TRBJ1-4; perhaps TRBD1 as D (5 bases). The CDR3 has 15 residues. V dropped 1 base and J dropped 7 bases, with 14 bases sitting between them. CDR1 SGHRS and CDR2 YFSETQ come from the germline V gene. The CDR3 here is CASSLSRAVPEKLFF. As DNA, the CDR3 is TGCGCCAGCAGCTTGAGCAGGGCGGTCCCTGAAAAACTGTTTTTT. Full variable domain (remainder filled in from reference TRBV5-1 and TRBJ1-4): KAGVTQTPRYLIKTRGQQVTLSCSPISGHRSVSWYQQTPGQGLQFLFEYFSETQRNKGNFPGRFSGRQFSNSRSEMNVSTLELGDSALYLCASSLSRAVPEKLFFGSGTQLSVL.

V is TRBV6-2 or TRBV6-3 and J is TRBJ1-5; the D is unclear. Trimming took off 3 bases at V and 5 bases at J, with 11 bases between the two ends. This CDR3 has 14 amino acids. Germline CDR1 reads MNHEY; CDR2 reads SVGEGT. The CDR3 region has the DNA TGTGCCAGCAGTTATCCCGCCGGTTATCAGCCCCAGCATTTT. Its translation is CASSYPAGYQPQHF.

This chain joins TRBV7-2 and TRBJ2-5; 7 bases line up with TRBD2. The CDR3 length is 16 residues. In germline, CDR1 is SGHTA, CDR2 FQGNSA. J gave up 4 bases and V 2 bases, and 10 bases lay outside the gene matches. The CDR3 nucleotides are TGTGCCAGCAGCTTAACGGGGGGTGCGGTAAGAGAGACCCAGTACTTC. Protein product: CASSLTGGAVRETQYF.

The chain couples TRBV4-1 to TRBJ1-5; D may be TRBD1 (6 bases). The germline V gene encodes CDR1 MGHRA and CDR2 YSYEKL. Trimming shortened V by 3 bases and J by 7 bases, and 10 bases separated the two germline ends. The CDR3 is 13 amino acids. Here the CDR3 DNA reads TGCGCCAGCAGCCAGTCAGGGGTGCAGCCCCAGCATTTT. This encodes CASSQSGVQPQHF.

V is TRBV5-1 and J is TRBJ2-3, with 8 bases matching TRBD2. This CDR3 contains 16 residues. Germline V gene sequence: CDR1 SGHRS, CDR2 YFSETQ. V was clipped by 0 bases and J by 3 bases; unmatched bases: 6. The DNA of the CDR3 is TGCGCCAGCAGCTTGGGGGCTAGCGGGCTTACAGATACGCAGTATTTT. It codes for CASSLGASGLTDTQYF. The full variable domain, with the rest looked up from reference TRBV5-1 and TRBJ2-3, is KAGVTQTPRYLIKTRGQQVTLSCSPISGHRSVSWYQQTPGQGLQFLFEYFSETQRNKGNFPGRFSGRQFSNSRSEMNVSTLELGDSALYLCASSLGASGLTDTQYFGPGTRLTVL.

This clone was detected a few times. This chain joins TRBV9 and TRBJ1-1, with a possible D match to TRBD1 (6 bases). Trimming removed 4 bases at V and 5 bases at J, with 12 bases between. Germline V gene data show CDR1 as SGDLS and CDR2 as YYNGEE. The CDR3 is made up of 13 amino acids. CDR3 bases: TGTGCCAGCAGCCTTGGACAGAGAACTGAAGCTTTCTTT. Encoded protein: CASSLGQRTEAFF.

The chain joins TRBV7-9 to TRBJ1-5; 11 bases align to TRBD1. CDR3 size: 15 residues. The trim removed 4 bases at V and 7 bases at J, leaving 6 bases unmatched. The germline V gene has CDR1 SEHNR and CDR2 FQNEAQ (reference sequence). This CDR3 is CASSSRTGGEQPQHF. The CDR3 coding sequence is TGTGCCAGCAGCTCACGGACAGGGGGCGAGCAGCCCCAGCATTTT.

V is TRBV6-5 and J is TRBJ2-7; 7 bases are a match to TRBD1. This CDR3 comprises 16 residues. Germline values: CDR1 MNHEY, CDR2 SVGAGI. The trim removed 0 bases at V and 2 bases at J, leaving 7 bases unmatched. CDR3 sequence (DNA): TGTGCCAGCAGTTACTCGAGGACAGGCGGAACCTACGAGCAGTACTTC. Protein product: CASSYSRTGGTYEQYF.

Turning to this clone: It is unclear where the CDR3 begins or ends on the DNA, so no DNA is shown, and the CDR3 is as TCRdb lists it. The chain carries TRBV19 and TRBJ1-1. In germline, CDR1 is LNHDA, CDR2 SQIVND (reference sequence). With termini counted, the CDR3 has 12 amino acids. The CDR3 sequence is CATSVLNTEAFF.

The chain joins TRBV23-1 to TRBJ1-6; no definite D call. TRBV23-1 is an ORF, and what it does is uncertain. V lost 0 bases and J lost 7, with 7 bases in between. This CDR3 is built from 14 residues. CDR3 DNA: TGCGCCAGCAGTCAATCTAAACAGAATTCACCCCTCCACTTT. Translated: CASSQSKQNSPLHF.

The chain uses TRBV6-5 and TRBJ1-5; 9 positions agree with TRBD1. Germline CDR1 and CDR2: MNHEY and SVGAGI. Trimming cost V 6 bases and J 4 bases; bases outside gene matches: 4. The CDR3 spans 14 residues. As DNA, the CDR3 is TGTGCCAGCAGGCTGGACAGGGGAAATCAGCCCCAGCATTTT. This gives the protein CASRLDRGNQPQHF.

CDR3 loop: CASSQTQGARTEAFF. The CDR3 DNA sequence: TGTGCCAGCAGCCAGACCCAGGGGGCGCGGACTGAAGCTTTCTTT. V and J are TRBV14 and TRBJ1-1; 8 bases line up with TRBD1. Germline V gene data show CDR1 as SGHDN and CDR2 as FVKESK. J was trimmed by 5 bases and V by 3 bases; bases with no gene match: 8. CDR3 length: 15 residues.

V is TRBV2 and J is TRBJ1-1; D unresolved. Germline CDR1 reads SNHLY; CDR2 reads FYNNEI. The CDR3 length is 14 residues. Trimming removed 1 base at V and 8 bases at J, with 14 bases between. The CDR3: CASSEGGLRTEAFF. DNA for the CDR3: TGTGCCAGCAGTGAAGGAGGCCTCCGCACAGAAGCTTTCTTT.

The chain has TRBV10-2 and TRBJ2-3, with D perhaps matching TRBD1 (6 bases). Germline V gene data show CDR1 as WSHSY and CDR2 as SAAADI. Trimming removed 6 bases from V and 3 bases from J, with 13 bases in between. CDR3 length: 14 amino acids. CDR3 sequence (DNA): TGCGCCAGCAGAACGACAGGTCGGACAGATACGCAGTATTTT. It is translated as CASRTTGRTDTQYF.

The J gene is TRBJ1-4, the V gene TRBV30, with 7 bases lining up with TRBD1. Germline lookup yields CDR1 GTSNPN and CDR2 SVGIG (reference sequence). J lost 7 bases, V lost 0 bases, and 5 bases had no gene match. The CDR3 has 14 residues. CDR3 residues: CAWSVPGGSEKLFF. In nucleotides, the CDR3 is TGTGCCTGGAGTGTACCAGGGGGTTCTGAAAAACTGTTTTTT.

The rearrangement joins TRBV5-1 to TRBJ2-7; D remains ambiguous. Deletions cut 5 bases from V and 5 bases from J, with 14 bases between. Germline assignment: CDR1 SGHRS and CDR2 YFSETQ. This CDR3 is 13 amino acids long. The CDR3 DNA sequence: TGCGCCAGCAGGCGGAACGAACGCGACGAGCAGTACTTC. Translating gives CASRRNERDEQYF.

The rearrangement links TRBV5-6 to TRBJ1-2, with TRBD1 identical over 8 bases. Germline values: CDR1 SGHDT, CDR2 YYEEEE. With V trimmed by 1 base and J by 7 bases, 3 bases remained unmatched. CDR3 length equals 13 residues. CDR3 nucleotides: TGTGCCAGCAGCTTGACAGGGGGACGTGGCTACACCTTC. Translation gives CASSLTGGRGYTF.

The gene calls are TRBV10-3 and TRBJ1-3; 7 bases map to TRBD1. In germline, CDR1 is ENHRY, CDR2 SYGVKD. With V trimmed by 0 bases and J by 7 bases, 6 bases remained unmatched. The CDR3 totals 15 residues. CDR3 amino acids: CAISESITQGNTIYF. The DNA for the CDR3 is TGTGCCATCAGTGAGTCGATTACACAGGGGAACACCATATATTTT.

This clone was found once. V and J are TRBV19 and TRBJ1-3; D is perhaps TRBD1 (6 bases). This CDR3 is 14 amino acids long. The germline V and J ends were trimmed by 7 bases and 1 base, with 11 bases remaining between them. Germline CDR1 and CDR2: LNHDA and SQIVND (reference sequence). The CDR3 reads CASNQQGSGNTIYF. In nucleotides, the CDR3 is TGTGCCAGTAACCAACAGGGATCTGGAAACACCATATATTTT.

The chain recombines TRBV19 with TRBJ1-4, with D perhaps TRBD1 (5 bases). V dropped 3 bases and J dropped 3 bases, with 8 bases sitting between them. The CDR3 totals 14 residues. The germline CDR1 and CDR2 sequences are LNHDA and SQIVND (reference sequence). The CDR3 protein is CASSMGLPNEKLFF. The CDR3 DNA reads TGTGCCAGTAGTATGGGGCTACCTAATGAAAAACTGTTTTTT.

This chain uses TRBV6-6 with TRBJ1-2, with 7 bases identical to TRBD1. This CDR3 comprises 17 residues. After removal of 5 bases from V and 0 bases from J, the junction contained 12 bases not matched to a gene. Germline V lookup: CDR1 MNHNY, CDR2 SVGAGI (reference sequence). The CDR3 protein is CASSPHSGQVANYGYTF. The CDR3 DNA reads as TGTGCCAGCAGTCCCCATAGCGGACAGGTAGCTAACTATGGCTACACCTTC.